This T cell receptor beta chain was observed in a study of T cell responses to AZD1222 COVID-19 vaccine. Study outcomes and limitations: White British donors predominated, females outnumbered males, and clonal diversity was possibly underestimated. Baseline seropositivity characterized only a handful of AZD1222 recipients. Recipients of two AZD1222 doses showed rising Spike-specific TCR breadth and depth.

Generated by immunoSEQ multiplex PCR, the TCRdb table keeps only in-frame clones and is missing some. The profile shows under 200,000 clones, about 90% of them singletons. As for this clone: Its target is unknown.

Trimming stripped 6 bases from V and 6 bases from J, with 8 bases between. Germline assignment: CDR1 SNHLY and CDR2 FYNNEI. This CDR3 has 11 amino acids. The receptor comes from an adult in good health. The rearrangement uses TRBV2 and TRBJ1-1; D is unresolved. Sequenced material: peripheral blood, taken on day 0 of MenACWY control vaccination. This CDR3 reads CASSDLPEAFF. CDR3 sequence (DNA): TGTGCCAGCAGCGACCTCCCTGAAGCTTTCTTT.